Described below is a single T cell receptor (beta chain) sequence and its context. Its antigen remains unidentified. The sample comes from a study of cytomegalovirus exposure and HLA in healthy donors. Study-level findings and limits: Across donors, most TCRs were seen rarely, yet some public ones were widespread. Prediction of most subjects' HLA-A and HLA-B alleles by TCR beta sequences was reportedly accurate.

13 Jbeta primers and 60 Vbeta primers were used for the PCR. Sequencing was performed with immunoSEQ multiplex PCR; in TCRdb, only in-frame clones are kept and a portion is missing. The sample holds about 62,000 clones, approximately 89% seen once. CDR3 size: 14 residues. Losses at the gene ends were 6 bases for V and 4 bases for J; bases not matched to a gene: 8. CDR1 and CDR2 from the germline V gene are MNHEY and SMNVEV (reference sequence). The chain is built from TRBV27 and TRBJ1-2; 7 bases are shared with TRBD1. The sequenced sample consisted of PBMCs. This receptor was obtained from a man in his late teens or twenties in good health and CMV-seronegative. The CDR3, as DNA: TGTGCCAGCAGGCTTCGAGGGGGCGCCTATGGCTACACCTTC. Translating it yields CASRLRGGAYGYTF.